This T cell receptor beta chain was recovered during a study of shared clonotypes between healthy human individuals. Study as a whole: CD4 naive and memory got three plates each, CD8 naive two, CD8 memory one.

The CDR3 covers 13 residues. CDR1 and CDR2 (germline): SEHNR, FQNEAQ (reference sequence). V lost 8 bases and J lost 2; bases outside the gene matches: 5. Splitting the CD4+ cells yielded a CD45RA+ naive subset and a CD45RA-negative memory subset. About this clone: Its cognate antigen is unknown.

Sorted-subset replicate PCRs used 200 ng of genomic DNA. This amount corresponded to some 30,000 T cell genomes. This table comes from immunoSEQ multiplex PCR, and its TCRdb copy is limited to in-frame clones, with some not included. The profile covers 950,000 to 1,300,000 clones, with around 74% appearing a single time and approximately 1.3% taken by the ten largest. Study-wide points: Around 5% was the fraction of naive CD4 clonotypes found shared across four donors.

The genes are TRBV7-9 and TRBJ1-2; 7 bases fit TRBD1. The sequenced material came from memory CD4+ T cells sorted from blood. Subset: CD45RA-negative fraction. The origin of this receptor is a man younger than 30 in good health. CDR3 DNA: TGTGCCAGCGCTAAGACAGGGAACTATGGCTACACCTTC. This codes for CASAKTGNYGYTF.